The 14 T cell receptor beta chains listed next were all sequenced from one sample in a study of CD8+CD57+ T cells in acquired aplastic anemia. Both TCR beta VDJ combination and CDR3 sequence profiling were carried out. Genomic DNA was the template for this profiling. TCRdb re-derived calls from the reads in MiXCR, one entry per CDR3 protein. The data show under 200,000 distinct CDR3 sequences, around 60% seen once. Sequencing used sorted CD4+, CD8+, or CD8+CD57+ T cells (not recorded which) from PBMCs. All receptors come from a human donor in good health.

This chain uses TRBV2 with TRBJ2-7, with unresolved D. The CDR3 consists of 14 residues. The germline CDR1 and CDR2 sequences are SNHLY and FYNNEI. V was cut by 3 bases and J by 0 bases, with 9 bases left in between. CDR3 residues: CASSDRRRSYEQYF. CDR3 in DNA: TGTGCCAGCAGTGATAGGCGTCGCTCCTACGAGCAGTACTTC.

The rearrangement uses TRBV2 and TRBJ1-1; 9 bases align to TRBD1. CDR3 length: 13 residues. J lost 3 bases, V lost 4 bases, and 0 bases had no gene match. Per germline, CDR1 SNHLY and CDR2 FYNNEI. The chain's CDR3 is CASSGQGDTEAFF. The CDR3 DNA reads TGTGCCAGCAGTGGACAGGGGGACACTGAAGCTTTCTTT.

This clonotype was recorded many times. An end of the junction differs from the germline gene, which may be a read error. The V and J genes are TRBV7-7 and TRBJ2-7, with D possibly TRBD1 on 6 matching bases. The length of the CDR3 is 15 residues. In germline, CDR1 is SSHAT, CDR2 FNYEAQ (reference sequence). CDR3 DNA sequence: TGTGCTAGCAGCTTGTCAGGGGCCTCTTCCTACGAGCAGTACTTC. Amino acid sequence: CASSLSGASSYEQYF.

This clonotype was observed many times. The chain combines TRBV19 with TRBJ2-3, with D tentatively TRBD1 or TRBD2 (5 bases each). Trimming left V 5 bases short and J 2 bases short, with 14 bases between. The CDR3 is 15 amino acids. Germline V gene data show CDR1 as LNHDA and CDR2 as SQIVND (reference sequence). The CDR3: CASSFRDGDTDTQYF. As DNA, the CDR3 is TGTGCCAGTAGTTTCCGGGACGGAGACACAGATACGCAGTATTTT.

The V and J genes are TRBV7-3 and TRBJ1-1; possible D gene TRBD1, 5 bases. The CDR3 runs to 14 residues. Per germline, CDR1 SGHTA and CDR2 FQGTGA. The DNA for the CDR3 is TGTGCAGTGGGTCCGAAACTTCGGGAGGGGGAAGCTTTCTTT. Translating gives CAVGPKLREGEAFF.

J is TRBJ1-1 and V is TRBV15, with no clear D. The CDR3 totals 11 residues. Germline lookup yields CDR1 LNHNV and CDR2 YYDKDF (reference sequence). V lost 0 bases to trimming and J lost 11 bases, with 7 bases between them. CDR3 sequence reads: CATSRDRKAFF. CDR3 in DNA: TGTGCCACCAGCAGAGACAGGAAGGCTTTCTTT.

This rearrangement joins TRBV3-1 to TRBJ2-5; D remains ambiguous. This CDR3 has 13 amino acids. Germline V gene lookup returns CDR1 LGHDT and CDR2 YNNKEL (reference sequence). The V end lost 0 bases, the J end lost 7 bases, and 9 bases lay between the germline ends. Here the CDR3 reads CASSQETRRTQYF. The DNA for the CDR3 is TGTGCCAGCAGCCAAGAAACGAGGCGGACCCAGTACTTC.

To note about this clonotype: At one of its ends the junction is not consistent with the germline gene, which may arise from a read error. This rearrangement joins TRBV7-2 to TRBJ1-4, with 8 bases matching TRBD1. The germline gives CDR1 SGHTA, CDR2 FQGNSA. CDR3 length: 16 amino acids. The CDR3 spells CASSAPFTGGGEKLFF. As DNA, the CDR3 is TGTGCCAGCAGCGCCCCGTTCACAGGGGGAGGAGAAAAACTGTTCTTT. The variable domain in full, completed from reference TRBV7-2 and TRBJ1-4, reads GAGVSQSPSNKVTEKGKDVELRCDPISGHTALYWYRQSLGQGLEFLIYFQGNSAPDKSGLPSDRFSAERTGGSVSTLTIQRTQQEDSAVYLCASSAPFTGGGEKLFFGSGTQLSVL.

This clonotype has just a few counts. V usage is TRBV15 and J usage is TRBJ1-5; 7 nucleotides align to TRBD1. The CDR3 loop spans 14 amino acids. Trimming removed 6 bases from V and 7 bases from J; junction bases left unmatched: 9. Germline V CDR1 and CDR2: LNHNV, YYDKDF (reference sequence). CDR3 DNA: TGTGCCACCAGTCCGACAGGGATATACCAGCCCCAGCATTTT. Encoded protein: CATSPTGIYQPQHF.

The gene calls are TRBV11-1 and TRBJ2-3, with D possibly matching TRBD1 (6 bases). The CDR3 is made up of 15 amino acids. Germline CDR1 is SGHAT and CDR2 is FQDESV (reference sequence). V lost 0 bases to trimming and J lost 2 bases, with 9 bases between them. CDR3 DNA sequence: TGTGCCAGCAGCTTAGCCGGACAGTTCACAGATACGCAGTATTTT. Translation gives CASSLAGQFTDTQYF.

Of note for this clonotype: This likely comes from a read error, as the CDR3 has no conserved phenylalanine or tryptophan at its end. The chain combines TRBV5-8 with TRBJ2-3; D not certain. The germline V and J ends were trimmed by 4 bases and 7 bases, with 7 bases remaining between them. This CDR3 region has 11 residues. Germline CDR1 reads SGHTS; CDR2 reads YDEGEE. The CDR3 is CASSPSYTQYS. The CDR3 bases are TGTGCCAGCAGCCCCTCCTATACGCAGTATTCT.

This clonotype was found a few times. The chain employs TRBV5-5 and TRBJ2-1, with D possibly being TRBD1 (6 bases). The germline V and J ends were trimmed by 3 bases and 9 bases, with 16 bases remaining between them. The CDR3 totals 14 residues. CDR1 is SGHKS, CDR2 YYEKEE, per germline (reference sequence). For the CDR3, the DNA is TGTGCCAGCAGCTCGGAAGGTGAGGGGGTTGAGCAGTTCTTC. It yields the protein CASSSEGEGVEQFF.

There are many counts of this clonotype. The CDR3 is CASSDGTGGSNQPQHF. The CDR3, as DNA: TGTGCCAGCAGCGACGGGACAGGAGGTAGCAATCAGCCCCAGCATTTT. The chain joins TRBV3-1 to TRBJ1-5, with TRBD1 identical over 8 bases. CDR1 and CDR2 (germline): LGHDT, YNNKEL (reference sequence). The CDR3 covers 16 residues. With 5 bases clipped from V and 0 bases from J, the junction kept 6 bases outside the gene matches.

The chain employs TRBV10-2 and TRBJ2-1; tentative D call: TRBD2 (6 bases). In germline, CDR1 is WSHSY, CDR2 SAAADI. Trimming removed 6 bases from V and 4 bases from J, with 19 bases in between. The CDR3 contains 16 residues. This CDR3 is CASSLEGTNLYNEQFF. The CDR3 nucleotides are TGCGCCAGCAGCTTGGAGGGCACCAACCTATACAATGAGCAGTTCTTC.